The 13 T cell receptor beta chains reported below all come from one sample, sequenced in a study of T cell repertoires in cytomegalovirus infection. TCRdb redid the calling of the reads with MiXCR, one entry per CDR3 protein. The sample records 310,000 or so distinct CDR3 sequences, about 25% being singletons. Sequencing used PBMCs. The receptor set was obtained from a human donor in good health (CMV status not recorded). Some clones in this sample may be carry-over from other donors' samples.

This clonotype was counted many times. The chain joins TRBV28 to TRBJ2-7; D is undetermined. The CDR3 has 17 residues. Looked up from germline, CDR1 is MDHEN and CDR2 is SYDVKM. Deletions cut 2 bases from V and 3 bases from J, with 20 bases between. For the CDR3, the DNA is TGTGCCAGCAGTTTAAGTTCAGGACCAATTAACCTCTACGAGCAGTACTTC. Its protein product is CASSLSSGPINLYEQYF.

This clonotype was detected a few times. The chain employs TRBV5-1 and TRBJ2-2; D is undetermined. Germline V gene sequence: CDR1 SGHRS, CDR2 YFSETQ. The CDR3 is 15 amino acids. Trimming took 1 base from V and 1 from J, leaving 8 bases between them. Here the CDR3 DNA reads TGCGCCAGCAGCTTGACAGCAAAGAACACCGGGGAGCTGTTTTTT. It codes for CASSLTAKNTGELFF.

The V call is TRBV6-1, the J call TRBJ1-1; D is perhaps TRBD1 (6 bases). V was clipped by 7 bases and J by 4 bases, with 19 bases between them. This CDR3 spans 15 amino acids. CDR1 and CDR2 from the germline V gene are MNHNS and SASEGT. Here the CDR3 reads CASKRGTAEATEAFF. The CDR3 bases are TGTGCCAGCAAGAGGGGGACGGCAGAAGCCACTGAAGCTTTCTTT.

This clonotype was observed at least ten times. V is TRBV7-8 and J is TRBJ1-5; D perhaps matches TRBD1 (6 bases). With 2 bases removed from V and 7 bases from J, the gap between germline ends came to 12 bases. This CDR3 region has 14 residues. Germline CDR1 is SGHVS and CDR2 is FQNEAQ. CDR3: CASSLYTGNQPQHF. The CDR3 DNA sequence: TGTGCCAGCAGCTTATACACAGGGAACCAGCCCCAGCATTTT.

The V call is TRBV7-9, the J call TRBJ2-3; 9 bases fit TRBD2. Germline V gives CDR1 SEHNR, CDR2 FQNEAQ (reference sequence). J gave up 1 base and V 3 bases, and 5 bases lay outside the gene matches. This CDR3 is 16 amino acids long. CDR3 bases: TGTGCCAGCAGCTTCGAGCGGGGGGCGGGCACAGATACGCAGTATTTT. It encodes CASSFERGAGTDTQYF.

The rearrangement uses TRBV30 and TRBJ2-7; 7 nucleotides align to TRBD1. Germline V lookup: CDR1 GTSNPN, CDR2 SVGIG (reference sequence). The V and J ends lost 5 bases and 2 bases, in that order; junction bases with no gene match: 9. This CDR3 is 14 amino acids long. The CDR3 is CAWGMTGNTYEQYF. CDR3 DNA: TGTGCCTGGGGTATGACAGGGAATACCTACGAGCAGTACTTC.

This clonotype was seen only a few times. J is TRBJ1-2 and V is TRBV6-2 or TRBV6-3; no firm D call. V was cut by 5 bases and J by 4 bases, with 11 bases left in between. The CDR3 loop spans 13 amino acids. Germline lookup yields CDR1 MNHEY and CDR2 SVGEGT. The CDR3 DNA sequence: TGTGCCAGCAGTGCACTTGCGGGCTATGGCTACACCTTC. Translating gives CASSALAGYGYTF.

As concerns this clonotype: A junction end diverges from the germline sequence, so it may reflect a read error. The CDR3 here is CASSLAAGWNTGELFF. CDR3 nucleotide sequence: TGTGCTAGCAGCTTAGCGGCGGGCTGGAACACCGGGGAGCTGTTTTTT. V usage is TRBV7-7 and J usage is TRBJ2-2; D might be TRBD2 (6 bases). The CDR3 spans 16 residues. Germline CDR1 SSHAT, CDR2 FNYEAQ (reference sequence).

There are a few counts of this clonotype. CDR3 amino acids: CASSRGPADTQYF. CDR3 bases: TGTGCCAGCAGCCGGGGGCCAGCAGATACGCAGTATTTT. The chain combines TRBV5-5 with TRBJ2-3; D possibly matches TRBD1 or TRBD2 (6 bases each). Germline V CDR1 and CDR2: SGHKS, YYEKEE (reference sequence). This CDR3 region has 13 residues. V gave up 4 bases and J gave up 4 bases, with 10 bases separating them.

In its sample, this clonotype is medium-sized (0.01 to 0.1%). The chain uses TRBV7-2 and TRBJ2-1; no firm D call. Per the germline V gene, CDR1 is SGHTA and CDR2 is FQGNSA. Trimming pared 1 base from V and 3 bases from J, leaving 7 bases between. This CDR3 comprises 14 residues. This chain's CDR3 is CASSLGWSYNEQFF. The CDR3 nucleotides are TGTGCCAGCAGCTTAGGGTGGAGCTACAATGAGCAGTTCTTC. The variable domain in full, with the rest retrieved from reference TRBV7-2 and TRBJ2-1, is GAGVSQSPSNKVTEKGKDVELRCDPISGHTALYWYRQSLGQGLEFLIYFQGNSAPDKSGLPSDRFSAERTGGSVSTLTIQRTQQEDSAVYLCASSLGWSYNEQFFGPGTRLTVL.

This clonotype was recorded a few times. The CDR3 sequence: CASSQVKGGLTGELFF. The CDR3, as DNA: TGTGCCAGCAGCCAAGTTAAGGGGGGGCTAACCGGGGAGCTGTTTTTT. V is TRBV4-2 and J is TRBJ2-2; TRBD2 is a possible D gene (7 bases). The CDR3 extends over 16 amino acids. CDR1 and CDR2 from the germline V gene are LGHNA and YNFKEQ. V was pared by 1 base and J by 5 bases, with 14 bases between.

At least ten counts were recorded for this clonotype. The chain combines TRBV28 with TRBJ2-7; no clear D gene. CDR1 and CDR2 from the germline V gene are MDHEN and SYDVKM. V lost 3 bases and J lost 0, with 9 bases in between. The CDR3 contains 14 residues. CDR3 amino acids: CASSFKGISYEQYF. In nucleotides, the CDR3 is TGTGCCAGCAGTTTTAAGGGTATCTCCTACGAGCAGTACTTC.

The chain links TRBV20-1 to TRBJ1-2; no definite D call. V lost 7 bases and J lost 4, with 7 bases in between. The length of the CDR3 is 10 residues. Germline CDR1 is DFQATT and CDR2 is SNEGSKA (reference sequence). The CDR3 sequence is CSVVGYGYTF. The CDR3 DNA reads TGCAGTGTCGTGGGCTATGGCTACACCTTC.